This T cell receptor (beta chain) emerged from a study of early T cells in non-severe SARS-CoV-2 infection. Study-level information: Unpaired chains resulted from sequencing bulk RNA of unsorted whole blood. Study-level results: Lookups in VDJdb leaned toward anti-spike CD8 responses and missed private and CD4 specificities.

V lost 6 bases to trimming and J lost 3 bases; unmatched junction nucleotides: 7. The germline V gene has CDR1 DFQATT and CDR2 SNEGSKA (reference sequence). The CDR3 covers 16 residues. This clonotype was counted ten times or more. Its antigen is undetermined. Individual cDNA molecules were tagged with unique molecular identifiers. One entry per CDR3 protein results from TCRdb running MiXCR on the 5' RACE reads. Seen here are about 64,000 distinct CDR3 sequences, around 4.6% observed once, and the top ten hold around 5.2%. This chain uses TRBV20-1 with TRBJ2-1; 14 bases fit TRBD2. The receptor's source is an adult who was a healthcare worker with PCR-confirmed SARS-CoV-2 infection or an uninfected control (not recorded which). Material: whole blood. DNA of the CDR3: TGCAGTGCCATCTCGGGACTAGCGGGAGTCTACAATGAGCAGTTCTTC. Translated: CSAISGLAGVYNEQFF.